This T cell receptor (beta chain) was retrieved from a study of human T cells and chemical hapten exposure. Study outcomes and limitations: Unchanged with DPC sensitization were TCRs above 1 in 1000 frequency.

The time point was: patch test 2, 6 weeks after DPC sensitization. The treatment here: therapeutic diphenylcyclopropenone sensitization with weekly scalp DPC. Blood was collected ahead of every patch test applied. Sample donors consisted of patients with alopecia, aged 18 to 70 years, who were suitable for DPC. Individual cDNA molecules received unique molecular identifiers in the library. MiXCR was run by TCRdb on the RACE reads, yielding one entry per CDR3 protein. The sample holds about 350,000 distinct CDR3 sequences; 6% to 7% are singletons and the top ten take 4.5% to 6%. This clonotype was counted only a few times. The antigen remains unidentified. Germline loops: CDR1 DFQATT, CDR2 SNEGSKA (reference sequence). This CDR3 contains 16 residues. V lost 0 bases, J lost 8 bases, and 20 bases lay in between.

The J gene is TRBJ1-5, the V gene TRBV20-1, with a tentative D call TRBD1 (5 bases). The sequences come from whole blood, collected in connection with sensitization to the hapten diphenylcyclopropenone (DPC). The sequence was obtained from a woman aged 18 to 35 with alopecia areata. Some clones in this sample may be carry-over from other donors' samples. The CDR3 nucleotides read TGCAGTGCTAGAGATCAAGGCCCAGGGCTTGTGAAGCCCCAGCATTTT. It encodes CSARDQGPGLVKPQHF.